One T cell receptor beta chain is described in this entry. Its cognate antigen is unknown. This sample was included in a study of OX40 agonist ivuxolimab in advanced cancers. On the study more broadly: Patients received the agonistic anti-OX40 (CD134) antibody ivuxolimab. Age averaged around 60 years (range about 23 to 80), and just over 80% were male. Notes on the study in general: At doses 0.1 to 3.0 mg/kg, CD4+ and CD8+ clones expanded.

Clones were read by immunoSEQ multiplex PCR, and TCRdb kept only the in-frame ones, dropping some. The repertoire holds fewer than 60,000 clones, with 80% as singletons. Anyone with autoimmune disease history or systemic immunosuppression was excluded. Looked up from germline, CDR1 is SEHNR and CDR2 is FQNEAQ (reference sequence). Unmatched junction bases numbered 2, after V lost 3 bases and J lost 5 bases. The CDR3 totals 15 residues. The V call is TRBV7-9, the J call TRBJ1-5; 12 bases map to TRBD1. This TCR derives from an adult with an advanced solid tumor such as melanoma, head and neck, liver or kidney cancer. The source material was CD4+ or CD8+ T cells sorted from blood, sampled in a trial of the OX40 agonist ivuxolimab. In DNA, the CDR3 is TGTGCCAGCAGCTTGGGGACAGGGGGCCATCAGCCCCAGCATTTT. Translation: CASSLGTGGHQPQHF.